Listed here is a single T cell receptor (beta chain). The antigen is not known. The data belong to a study of STAT5B mutations in CD4+ large granular lymphocyte leukemia. Study at large: Among healthy controls, a particular HLA allele went with more CDR3 'QG' motifs.

Regarding the study as a whole: 8/27 top patient clones versus 2/35 control clones were TRBV06-family.

This CDR3 has 15 amino acids. Germline V gene data show CDR1 as MNHEY and CDR2 as SVGAGI. V gave up 6 bases and J gave up 2 bases; unmatched junction bases: 3. The table came from immunoSEQ multiplex PCR; TCRdb's copy has only in-frame clones and leaves some out. The table lists about 35,000 clones, roughly 65% of them singletons. The V gene is TRBV6-5, the J gene TRBJ2-3; 12 bases agree with TRBD2. The sample comprised CD4+ T cells from blood buffy coats. The sequence was obtained from a human donor in good health. This CDR3 is CASRRTSGVTDTQYF. The CDR3 nucleotides are TGTGCCAGCAGACGGACTAGCGGGGTCACAGATACGCAGTATTTT.